The T cell receptor gamma chain described here comes from a study of human gamma delta and Vdelta1 T cells. Study outcomes and limitations: Reportedly, Delta One T cells were polyclonal and broadly targeted acute myeloid leukemia.

TCRdb redid the clone calls on the PCR reads with CATT. The data hold 8,500 to 9,500 gamma-chain clones, with around 42% observed a single time. Germline V CDR1 and CDR2: VTNTFY, YDVSTARD (reference sequence). The CDR3 consists of 12 residues. With 5 bases clipped from V and 5 bases from J, the junction kept 6 bases outside the gene matches. This clone was detected a few times. Its antigen is unidentified. The sequence was obtained from a human donor in good health. The rearrangement joins TRGV3 to TRGJ1 or TRGJ2. The specimen was Vdelta1 gamma-delta T cells from blood grown in culture (DOT cells). CDR3 bases: TGTGCCACCTGGGGACGGCATTATAAGAAACTCTTT. It yields the protein CATWGRHYKKLF.